The TCR beta chain under discussion was sequenced for a study of regulatory T cells in long-lasting Graves disease. The time point denotes: persistent/refractory GD, antithyroid drugs over 5 years with positive TRAb. Preparation of the TCR library used RNA extracted from PBMCs. V was pared by 3 bases and J by 4 bases, with 8 bases of the junction left unmatched. The CDR3 length is 15 residues. The germline V gene has CDR1 MGHRA and CDR2 YSYEKL. In its sample, this clonotype was seen a few times. The authors built TCR beta libraries using iRepertoire HTBI primers and Arm-PCR of CDR3 regions. TCRdb re-called the multiplex PCR reads through MiXCR, storing one row per CDR3 protein. The sample includes around 340,000 distinct CDR3 sequences, 15% to 20% seen only once; the top ten take 25% to 35%.

The sample was peripheral blood mononuclear cells (PBMCs), taken when the disease was refractory, from a patient treated with antithyroid drugs. The sequence was collected from a female donor with Graves disease. The V call is TRBV4-1, the J call TRBJ1-2; 7 positions match TRBD1. The CDR3 loop reads CASSHPGQQTYGYTF. The CDR3 region has the DNA TGCGCCAGCAGCCATCCGGGACAGCAAACCTATGGCTACACCTTC.